This TCR beta chain was identified in a study of T-cell reconstitution after alpha-beta-depleted transplantation in children (dated by TCRdb to 2015 to 2016). The study in broad terms: Using TCR repertoire profiling, the study followed T-cell immune reconstitution in a quantitative way in children after TCRalphabeta/CD19-depleted allogeneic hematopoietic cell transplantation.

Preparation of the library involved PCR. The data were produced on an Illumina HiSeq 2500. TCR library preparation used molecular barcoding, with unique molecular identifiers applied to normalize quantification of the TCRbeta repertoire. The public reads were reprocessed in TCRdb via fastp at Q25 and MiXCR, keeping in-frame beta chains. Every distinct CDR3 protein forms one entry, paired with its most common genes and DNA. This sample lists just over 350,000 distinct CDR3 sequences; approximately 12% were detected once. The top ten hold around 4.5% of the sample. Points on this clonotype: Its antigen specificity is not known. No much larger clone exists at a distance of one base, and base qualities are not known.

Relative to germline, V is missing 6 bases and J is missing 3 bases, with 14 bases of the junction outside any gene match. Including cysteine and phenylalanine, the CDR3 has 17 amino acids. Only the CDR3 part of the read is kept: 51 bases, read in frame from the first base. The germline V gene (reference sequence) gives CDR1 as DFQATT and CDR2 as SNEGSKA. This TCR was sampled from a human donor who donated a stem cell graft to a child with Fanconi anemia. Sample: PBMCs, taken from the stem cell graft. The chain uses TRBV20-1 and TRBJ2-3; 11 bases in the junction line up with TRBD1. DNA sequence: TGCAGTGCCATAAACTCTCGGGACAGGGGGATGACAGATACGCAGTATTTT. This sequence encodes CSAINSRDRGMTDTQYF.